This T cell receptor beta chain was sequenced for a study of blood T cell repertoires in COVID-19. CDR3 length: 15 amino acids. Germline V lookup: CDR1 KGHSH, CDR2 LQKENI. The trim removed 6 bases at V and 5 bases at J, leaving 9 bases unmatched. TCRdb keeps only in-frame clones here, not all; method: immunoSEQ multiplex PCR. Among about 110,000 clones, roughly 87% were seen once, and the ten largest hold around 4.8%. The rearrangement uses TRBV18 and TRBJ2-1, with TRBD1 identical over 8 bases. The sequence derives from a human donor in a cohort sampled during active COVID-19. Input material: peripheral blood. The CDR3 region has the DNA TGTGCCAGCTCCACGAGGCAGGGGGCCAACAATGAGCAGTTCTTC. Its protein is CASSTRQGANNEQFF.